These 30 T cell receptor beta chains originate from one sample sequenced in a study of control samples from healthy donors and cancer patients. The assay was immunoSEQ multiplex PCR, and TCRdb's table has in-frame clones only and misses some. The sample includes 100,000 to 150,000 clones, about 90% seen only once; the top ten take 1.5% to 2%. The sample was blood. The source is a man between 18 and 29 years old in good health.

The CDR3 nucleotides read TGTGCCAGCAGTTGGTCCCCCGGGGAGCTGTTTTTT. Translation: CASSWSPGELFF. The chain recombines TRBV6-2 or TRBV6-3 with TRBJ2-2; D unresolved. Germline V gives CDR1 MNHEY, CDR2 SVGEGT. V was trimmed by 4 bases and J by 6 bases, leaving 6 bases between them. CDR3 length: 12 amino acids.

The V and J genes are TRBV6-5 and TRBJ1-1, with TRBD1 as a possible D gene (6 bases). The CDR3 is made up of 16 amino acids. The germline CDR1 and CDR2 sequences are MNHEY and SVGAGI. Trimming shortened V by 4 bases and J by 5 bases, and 20 bases separated the two germline ends. The CDR3, as DNA: TGTGCCAGCAGTTCGCCAATGAGGGGGGCCCGAACTGAAGCTTTCTTT. It codes for CASSSPMRGARTEAFF.

The chain is built from TRBV7-3 and TRBJ1-1, with D maybe TRBD1 (6 bases). Germline V gene lookup returns CDR1 SGHTA and CDR2 FQGTGA. V shed 0 bases and J shed 5 bases, with 13 bases lying between them. This CDR3 comprises 15 residues. CDR3 sequence: CASSLTDSIYTEAFF. The CDR3 coding sequence is TGTGCCAGCAGCTTAACGGACAGTATCTATACTGAAGCTTTCTTT.

The rearrangement uses TRBV12-3 or TRBV12-4 and TRBJ2-5; 7 nucleotides align to TRBD1. This CDR3 region has 13 residues. The J segment lost 1 base and the V segment lost 6 bases, leaving 2 bases of the junction unmatched. CDR3 sequence: CASRRDSQETQYF. CDR3 nucleotide sequence: TGTGCCAGCAGACGGGACAGCCAAGAGACCCAGTACTTC.

The gene calls are TRBV6-4 and TRBJ2-2; 7 nucleotides line up with TRBD1. CDR1 and CDR2 (germline): MRHNA, SNTAGT. The junction had 4 bases not matched to a gene; V was cut back by 7 bases and J by 2 bases. This CDR3 contains 14 residues. Here the CDR3 reads CASKGTANTGELFF. CDR3 nucleotide sequence: TGTGCCAGCAAGGGGACAGCCAACACCGGGGAGCTGTTTTTT.

The genes are TRBV12-3 or TRBV12-4 and TRBJ2-5; tentatively, D is TRBD1 or TRBD2 (5 bases each). This CDR3 has 13 amino acids. Trimming shortened V by 4 bases and J by 1 base, and 7 bases separated the two germline ends. The CDR3 loop is CASSSGTQETQYF. The CDR3 DNA follows: TGTGCCAGCAGTTCCGGGACCCAAGAGACCCAGTACTTC.

The chain employs TRBV5-6 and TRBJ2-5; D is unclear. The CDR3 totals 14 residues. CDR1 is SGHDT, CDR2 YYEEEE, per germline. V was pared by 2 bases and J by 5 bases, with 13 bases between. CDR3 sequence: CASSFSGMGETQYF. CDR3 in DNA: TGTGCCAGCAGCTTCTCGGGTATGGGGGAGACCCAGTACTTC.

V and J are TRBV28 and TRBJ1-1, with a weak D call TRBD1 (6 bases). CDR1 and CDR2 from the germline V gene are MDHEN and SYDVKM. Trimming removed 5 bases at V and 2 bases at J, with 12 bases between. This CDR3 is 14 amino acids long. This CDR3 is CASSEQGSNTEAFF. DNA for the CDR3: TGTGCCAGCAGTGAACAGGGTTCTAACACTGAAGCTTTCTTT.

CDR3 coding DNA: TGTGCCAGCAGCGCCCCGACTAGCCCTTCCTACGAGCAGTACTTC. Translation gives CASSAPTSPSYEQYF. The chain couples TRBV2 to TRBJ2-5; 7 bases line up with TRBD2. The J call may be mistaken, given a closer DNA end match to TRBJ2-7. This CDR3 is 15 amino acids long. Germline assignment: CDR1 SNHLY and CDR2 FYNNEI.

This rearrangement joins TRBV18 to TRBJ2-7; D is possibly TRBD1 (6 bases). The CDR3 sequence is 14 residues long. V gave up 4 bases and J gave up 3 bases, with 13 bases separating them. Per germline, CDR1 KGHSH and CDR2 LQKENI. The chain's CDR3 is CASSLGTSLYEQYF. Here the CDR3 DNA reads TGTGCCAGCTCACTCGGGACATCACTCTACGAGCAGTACTTC.

J is TRBJ2-4 and V is TRBV14; no definite D call. The length of the CDR3 is 14 residues. V dropped 5 bases and J dropped 0 bases, with 8 bases sitting between them. Germline CDR1 is SGHDN and CDR2 is FVKESK. The CDR3 sequence: CASSSSEAKNIQYF. The CDR3 nucleotides read TGTGCCAGCAGCTCCAGCGAAGCCAAAAACATTCAGTACTTC.

The chain couples TRBV3-1 (or the pseudogene TRBV3-2) to TRBJ1-4; D unclear. Between the trimmed V and J ends, which lost 4 bases and 0 bases, there was a span of 12 bases. The germline CDR1 and CDR2 sequences are LGHDT and YNNKEL (reference sequence). The CDR3 is made up of 16 amino acids. CDR3 in amino acids: CASSPGGGTTNEKLFF. The CDR3 DNA reads TGTGCCAGCAGCCCGGGAGGAGGGACAACTAATGAAAAACTGTTTTTT.

The J gene is TRBJ2-7, the V gene TRBV11-2; 7 nucleotides agree with TRBD1. The CDR3 runs 16 residues. Trimming at V came to 1 base and at J to 3 bases, leaving 9 bases not matched to a gene. The germline V gene encodes CDR1 SGHAT and CDR2 FQNNGV. This CDR3 is CASSLAGTERSYEQYF. In DNA form, the CDR3 reads TGTGCCAGCAGCTTAGCCGGGACAGAACGTAGCTACGAGCAGTACTTC.

The V and J genes are TRBV15 and TRBJ1-5, with a tentative D call TRBD1 (6 bases). V was clipped by 5 bases and J by 4 bases, with 9 bases between them. CDR3 length: 13 residues. Per the germline V gene, CDR1 is LNHNV and CDR2 is YYDKDF (reference sequence). DNA for the CDR3: TGTGCCACCAGCCAAGGGGGAAATCAGCCCCAGCATTTT. Its translation: CATSQGGNQPQHF.

The CDR3 sequence: CASSLGESSYNEQFF. The CDR3 DNA follows: TGTGCCAGCAGCTTAGGGGAGTCCTCCTACAATGAGCAGTTCTTC. The rearrangement links TRBV9 to TRBJ2-1; D might be TRBD1 or TRBD2, each matching 5 bases. This CDR3 spans 15 amino acids. The germline V and J ends were trimmed by 4 bases and 0 bases, with 11 bases remaining between them. The germline V gene has CDR1 SGDLS and CDR2 YYNGEE. Supplemented by reference TRBV9 and TRBJ2-1, the full variable domain reads DSGVTQTPKHLITATGQRVTLRCSPRSGDLSVYWYQQSLDQGLQFLIQYYNGEERAKGNILERFSAQQFPDLHSELNLSSLELGDSALYFCASSLGESSYNEQFFGPGTRLTVL.

The rearrangement uses TRBV5-6 and TRBJ2-3; 11 positions agree with TRBD1. V shed 0 bases, J shed 3 bases, and the junction held 0 bases outside the gene matches. The CDR3 is 15 residues long. Looked up from germline, CDR1 is SGHDT and CDR2 is YYEEEE. Here the CDR3 reads CASSLGDRGTDTQYF. CDR3 DNA: TGTGCCAGCAGCTTGGGGGACAGGGGGACAGATACGCAGTATTTT.

The chain recombines TRBV10-1 with TRBJ2-2; D not resolved. The ends were cut back, 6 bases at V and 1 base at J, with 3 bases in the middle. Germline V gives CDR1 WNHNN, CDR2 SYGVQD (reference sequence). The CDR3 has 12 residues. This CDR3 reads CASRENTGELFF. In nucleotides, the CDR3 is TGCGCCAGCAGGGAGAACACCGGGGAGCTGTTTTTT.

There are a few counts of this clone. CDR3 DNA: TGTGCCAGCAGTGACTCCTCGGCCTACGAGCAGTACTTC. Translated: CASSDSSAYEQYF. This chain uses TRBV28 with TRBJ2-7; D uncertain. CDR3 length: 13 amino acids. Germline V lookup: CDR1 MDHEN, CDR2 SYDVKM. The V end lost 5 bases, the J end lost 2 bases, and 10 bases lay between the germline ends.

J is TRBJ2-7 and V is TRBV9; 9 positions agree with TRBD2. V shed 2 bases, J shed 4 bases, and the junction held 10 bases outside the gene matches. The germline V gene has CDR1 SGDLS and CDR2 YYNGEE. The CDR3 is 16 residues long. CDR3 coding DNA: TGTGCCAGCAGCGTTGCGGGAGGGCCTCTAGTATACGAGCAGTACTTC. Translation gives CASSVAGGPLVYEQYF.

This rearrangement joins TRBV25-1 to TRBJ1-2; TRBD1 matches at 7 bases. J was trimmed by 0 bases and V by 7 bases; bases with no gene match: 14. In germline, CDR1 is MGHDK, CDR2 SYGVNS. The CDR3 has 17 amino acids. CDR3 nucleotides: TGTGCCAGCAACGGCGGCTTCCAGGGGGAGACTAACTATGGCTACACCTTC. This gives the protein CASNGGFQGETNYGYTF.

This sequence joins TRBV11-2 and TRBJ2-3; D not resolved. The V end was cut by 6 bases, the J end by 2 bases, with 15 bases between. This CDR3 contains 15 residues. Germline V CDR1 and CDR2: SGHAT, FQNNGV. Here the CDR3 reads CASSFPPRPTDTQYF. The CDR3 region has the DNA TGTGCCAGCAGTTTCCCCCCCCGCCCCACAGATACGCAGTATTTT.

V and J are TRBV10-1 and TRBJ2-7; D is perhaps TRBD1 or TRBD2 (6 bases each). CDR3 length: 14 amino acids. Trimming shortened V by 8 bases and J by 2 bases, and 16 bases separated the two germline ends. The V gene's germline CDR1 is WNHNN and CDR2 SYGVQD (reference sequence). CDR3 in amino acids: CASRGMDRAYEQYF. The CDR3 DNA reads TGCGCCAGCCGGGGGATGGACAGAGCCTACGAGCAGTACTTC.

This chain links TRBV20-1 with TRBJ1-1; D remains unclear. The CDR3 has 11 amino acids. Per germline, CDR1 DFQATT and CDR2 SNEGSKA (reference sequence). CDR3 DNA sequence: TGCAGGCTCGTGGAGAACACTGAAGCTTTCTTT. Protein sequence: CRLVENTEAFF.

This chain joins TRBV11-3 and TRBJ2-1; D may be TRBD2 (5 bases). This CDR3 is built from 15 residues. CDR1 is SGHNT, CDR2 YENEEA, per germline. V dropped 1 base and J dropped 4 bases, with 11 bases sitting between them. The CDR3 DNA is TGTGCCAGCAGCTTAGTAAGCGGCGGTTACAATGAGCAGTTCTTC. Translation: CASSLVSGGYNEQFF.

V usage is TRBV24-1 and J usage is TRBJ1-1, with D unclear. Germline assignment: CDR1 KGHDR and CDR2 SFDVKD. The V end was cut by 5 bases, the J end by 1 base, with 7 bases between. This CDR3 has 13 amino acids. The CDR3: CATSVSQNTEAFF. In nucleotides, the CDR3 is TGTGCCACCAGTGTAAGTCAGAACACTGAAGCTTTCTTT.

This chain connects TRBV30 to TRBJ1-5; 11 bases fit TRBD1. Losses at the gene ends were 5 bases for V and 4 bases for J; bases not matched to a gene: 1. Germline V gene sequence: CDR1 GTSNPN, CDR2 SVGIG (reference sequence). There are 13 residues in the CDR3. The CDR3 coding sequence is TGTGCCTGGGGACAGGGGGCAAATCAGCCCCAGCATTTT. This gives the protein CAWGQGANQPQHF.

The V call is TRBV12-3 or TRBV12-4, the J call TRBJ2-7; weak D call: TRBD2 (5 bases). V lost 3 bases and J 1 base, leaving 7 bases between the germline ends. This CDR3 has 13 amino acids. CDR3 nucleotide sequence: TGTGCCAGCAGTTTCGGGGTTTCCTACGAGCAGTACTTC. Translation: CASSFGVSYEQYF.

The genes are TRBV10-2 and TRBJ2-1; TRBD1 might be the D (6 bases). The germline V gene encodes CDR1 WSHSY and CDR2 SAAADI. This CDR3 spans 13 amino acids. Trimming left V 7 bases short and J 9 bases short, with 16 bases between. CDR3 sequence: CASNGAGVGEQFF. As DNA, the CDR3 is TGCGCCAGCAATGGGGCAGGGGTGGGTGAGCAGTTCTTC.

This chain uses TRBV9 with TRBJ1-2; D remains ambiguous. From germline, CDR1 is SGDLS and CDR2 YYNGEE. The CDR3 contains 13 residues. Trimming cost V 0 bases and J 8 bases, with 11 bases left between them. CDR3 protein: CASSVGETRGYTF. CDR3 coding DNA: TGTGCCAGCAGCGTAGGGGAGACACGGGGCTACACCTTC.

The rearrangement uses TRBV14 and TRBJ1-2; TRBD1 might be the D (5 bases). The CDR3 is made up of 14 amino acids. Germline V CDR1 and CDR2: SGHDN, FVKESK. The V gene lost 3 bases and the J gene lost 0 bases, with 8 bases spanning the gap. CDR3 loop: CASSHQGTNYGYTF. CDR3 coding DNA: TGTGCCAGCAGCCATCAGGGCACTAACTATGGCTACACCTTC.